This T cell receptor (beta chain) emerged from a study of cytomegalovirus exposure and HLA in healthy donors. V gave up 2 bases and J gave up 0 bases, with 10 bases separating them. Germline V gene lookup returns CDR1 MNHEY and CDR2 SVGAGI. The CDR3 consists of 16 residues. Both 60 Vbeta primers and 13 Jbeta primers went into the PCR. The table came from immunoSEQ multiplex PCR; TCRdb's copy has only in-frame clones and leaves some out. This table lists around 37,000 clones. This TCR was sampled from a human donor in good health. The rearrangement uses TRBV6-5 and TRBJ1-4; D is unresolved. Material for sequencing was PBMCs. This CDR3 reads CASSYTSVATNEKLFF. CDR3 DNA: TGTGCCAGCAGTTACACTTCCGTTGCAACTAATGAAAAACTGTTTTTT.